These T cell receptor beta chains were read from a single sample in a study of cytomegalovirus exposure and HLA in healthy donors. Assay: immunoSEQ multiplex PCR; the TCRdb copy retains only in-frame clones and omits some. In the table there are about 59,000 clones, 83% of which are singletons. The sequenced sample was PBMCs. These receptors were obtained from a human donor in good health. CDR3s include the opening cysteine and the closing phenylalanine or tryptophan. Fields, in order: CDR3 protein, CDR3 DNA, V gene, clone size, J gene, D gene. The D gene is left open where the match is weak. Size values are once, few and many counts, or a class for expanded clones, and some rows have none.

CDR3: CASSPMRDPTNEKLFF
DNA: TGTGCCAGCAGCCCCATGAGGGATCCAACTAATGAAAAACTGTTTTTT
V: TRBV11-3
size: NA
J: TRBJ1-4
D: NA

CDR3: CASSFRNGGNEQFF
DNA: TGTGCCAGCAGCTTCCGAAATGGGGGGAATGAGCAGTTCTTC
V: TRBV7-9
size: NA
J: TRBJ2-1
D: NA

CDR3: CATSRELGRGNTDTQYF
DNA: TGTGCCACCAGCAGAGAGCTCGGGCGGGGAAACACAGATACGCAGTATTTT
V: TRBV15
size: NA
J: TRBJ2-3
D: NA

CDR3: CSASGSYEQYF
DNA: TGCAGTGCTAGCGGGTCCTACGAGCAGTACTTC
V: TRBV20-1
size: once
J: TRBJ2-7
D: NA

CDR3: CAALKRRWGLNGYTF
DNA: TGTGCCGCCCTTAAACGAAGATGGGGGCTAAATGGCTACACCTTC
V: TRBV28
size: NA
J: TRBJ1-2
D: NA

CDR3: CASSFGANTEAFF
DNA: TGTGCCAGCAGCTTCGGTGCGAACACTGAAGCTTTCTTT
V: TRBV5-4
size: NA
J: TRBJ1-1
D: NA

CDR3: CASSWLGGGETQYF
DNA: TGTGCCAGCAGCTGGTTAGGGGGCGGGGAGACCCAGTACTTC
V: TRBV5-6
size: NA
J: TRBJ2-5
D: TRBD1

CDR3: CASSPVAYRSYNEQFF
DNA: TGTGCCAGCAGCCCAGTAGCGTACCGCTCCTACAATGAGCAGTTCTTC
V: TRBV13
size: once
J: TRBJ2-1
D: NA

CDR3: CASKPHRENTEAFF
DNA: TGTGCCAGTAAGCCTCACAGGGAGAACACTGAAGCTTTCTTT
V: TRBV19
size: NA
J: TRBJ1-1
D: NA

CDR3: CASSLGQGLGGYTF
DNA: TGTGCCAGCAGCTTGGGACAGGGGTTGGGTGGCTACACCTTC
V: TRBV5-6
size: NA
J: TRBJ1-2
D: TRBD1

CDR3: CASSLGLPGNTIYF
DNA: TGTGCCAGCAGCTTGGGCCTACCTGGAAACACCATATATTTT
V: TRBV5-6
size: few
J: TRBJ1-3
D: NA

CDR3: CASSETGDSGNTIYF
DNA: TGTGCCAGTAGTGAGACAGGAGACTCTGGAAACACCATATATTTT
V: TRBV19
size: NA
J: TRBJ1-3
D: NA

CDR3: CSVDGVADNGSTDTQYF
DNA: TGCAGCGTTGACGGTGTGGCGGATAATGGTAGCACAGATACGCAGTATTTT
V: TRBV29-1
size: NA
J: TRBJ2-3
D: NA

CDR3: CASRPGLAYPGELFF
DNA: TGTGCCAGCAGGCCGGGACTAGCGTACCCCGGGGAGCTGTTTTTT
V: TRBV27
size: NA
J: TRBJ2-2
D: TRBD2

CDR3: CASRASRTGLRDEQYF
DNA: TGTGCCAGCAGGGCCTCTAGGACAGGGTTAAGAGACGAGCAGTACTTC
V: TRBV7-2
size: NA
J: TRBJ2-7
D: TRBD1

CDR3: CASSLSLAGGYEQYF
DNA: TGTGCCAGCAGCTTATCCCTAGCGGGGGGCTACGAGCAGTACTTC
V: TRBV7-8
size: NA
J: TRBJ2-7
D: TRBD2

CDR3: CASSQGVEGTEAFF
DNA: TGCGCCAGCAGCCAGGGGGTGGAGGGCACTGAAGCTTTCTTT
V: TRBV4-3
size: few
J: TRBJ1-1
D: NA

CDR3: CASSFVTSSGANVLTF
DNA: TGCGCCAGCAGCTTCGTAACCAGCTCTGGGGCCAACGTCCTGACTTTC
V: TRBV5-1
size: NA
J: TRBJ2-6
D: NA

CDR3: CASTRRGVGGNEQFF
DNA: TGCGCCAGCACGCGACGGGGGGTTGGGGGCAATGAGCAGTTCTTC
V: TRBV5-1
size: NA
J: TRBJ2-1
D: TRBD2

CDR3: CASSLTGRVKQETQYF
DNA: TGTGCCAGCAGTCTAACAGGGAGGGTTAAACAAGAGACCCAGTACTTC
V: TRBV12-1
size: once
J: TRBJ2-5
D: NA

CDR3: CASSEMIGGDKQFF
DNA: TGCGCCAGCAGTGAAATGATCGGGGGTGATAAGCAGTTCTTC
V: TRBV10-1
size: NA
J: TRBJ2-1
D: NA

CDR3: CASSSLGLAGPTDTQYF
DNA: TGTGCCAGCAGTTCCCTGGGACTAGCGGGGCCCACAGATACGCAGTATTTT
V: TRBV28
size: NA
J: TRBJ2-3
D: TRBD2

CDR3: CASSEVTNQPQHF
DNA: TGTGCCAGCAGTGAAGTCACAAATCAGCCCCAGCATTTT
V: TRBV6-1
size: NA
J: TRBJ1-5
D: NA

CDR3: CASSLERGSTDTQYF
DNA: TGTGCCAGCAGCTTAGAACGGGGGAGCACAGATACGCAGTATTTT
V: TRBV7-2
size: few
J: TRBJ2-3
D: NA

CDR3: CASSLSGPEQYF
DNA: TGTGCCAGCAGCCTTTCTGGGCCCGAGCAGTACTTC
V: TRBV2
size: once
J: TRBJ2-7
D: NA

CDR3: CASSQARQGAYEQYF
DNA: TGTGCCAGCAGCCAAGCCCGCCAGGGGGCTTACGAGCAGTACTTC
V: TRBV4-2
size: NA
J: TRBJ2-7
D: TRBD1

CDR3: CASKRNTIYF
DNA: TGTGCCAGTAAGAGGAACACCATATATTTT
V: TRBV19
size: NA
J: TRBJ1-3
D: NA

CDR3: CASSSSGTNQPQHF
DNA: TGTGCCAGCAGCAGCAGTGGGACAAATCAGCCCCAGCATTTT
V: TRBV7-2
size: NA
J: TRBJ1-5
D: NA

CDR3: CAWGWRTEAFF
DNA: TGTGCCTGGGGATGGAGAACTGAAGCTTTCTTT
V: TRBV30
size: NA
J: TRBJ1-1
D: NA

CDR3: CASSHGQGRINSEQYF
DNA: TGTGCCAGTAGCCATGGACAGGGCAGGATCAATAGTGAGCAGTACTTC
V: TRBV19
size: NA
J: TRBJ2-7
D: TRBD1

CDR3: CASSQITGIASTDTQYF
DNA: TGTGCCAGCAGCCAAATCACAGGGATCGCTAGCACAGATACGCAGTATTTT
V: TRBV4-2
size: NA
J: TRBJ2-3
D: NA

CDR3: CASPVPLHF
DNA: TGTGCCAGCCCCGTTCCCCTCCACTTT
V: TRBV6-4
size: few
J: TRBJ1-6
D: NA

CDR3: CASRPGLAGELSSYNEQFF
DNA: TGTGCCAGCCGCCCGGGACTAGCGGGGGAGTTAAGCTCCTACAATGAGCAGTTCTTC
V: TRBV2
size: once
J: TRBJ2-1
D: TRBD2

CDR3: CASREGQGAFYGYTF
DNA: TGTGCCAGCAGAGAAGGACAGGGGGCCTTCTATGGCTACACCTTC
V: TRBV6-1
size: NA
J: TRBJ1-2
D: TRBD1

CDR3: CASSPPIPDRGASYEQYF
DNA: TGTGCCAGCTCACCACCGATCCCCGACAGGGGCGCGTCCTACGAGCAGTACTTC
V: TRBV18
size: NA
J: TRBJ2-7
D: TRBD1

CDR3: CATATQGNTEAFF
DNA: TGTGCCACCGCAACGCAGGGGAACACTGAAGCTTTCTTT
V: TRBV15
size: NA
J: TRBJ1-1
D: NA

CDR3: CSVDLWGRRRGGYTF
DNA: TGCAGCGTTGATCTCTGGGGCCGACGGAGGGGTGGCTACACCTTC
V: TRBV29-1
size: once
J: TRBJ1-2
D: NA

CDR3: CASSTYDRGNEKLFF
DNA: TGTGCCAGCAGTACATACGACCGGGGAAATGAAAAACTGTTTTTT
V: TRBV27
size: NA
J: TRBJ1-4
D: NA

CDR3: CASSEALLSGLTFF
DNA: TGTGCCAGCAGTGAAGCGCTGTTGTCAGGTCTGACGTTCTTC
V: TRBV2
size: NA
J: TRBJ2-1
D: NA

CDR3: CASSPGLEGTQYF
DNA: TGTGCCAGCAGCCCGGGACTAGAGGGTACGCAGTATTTT
V: TRBV7-3
size: NA
J: TRBJ2-3
D: TRBD2

CDR3: CASSLGRRETQYF
DNA: TGTGCCAGCAGCCTAGGCCGTAGAGAGACCCAGTACTTC
V: TRBV11-3
size: NA
J: TRBJ2-5
D: NA

CDR3: CASSPGTGDEQYF
DNA: TGTGCCAGCAGCCCCGGGACAGGGGACGAGCAGTACTTC
V: TRBV4-2
size: NA
J: TRBJ2-7
D: TRBD1